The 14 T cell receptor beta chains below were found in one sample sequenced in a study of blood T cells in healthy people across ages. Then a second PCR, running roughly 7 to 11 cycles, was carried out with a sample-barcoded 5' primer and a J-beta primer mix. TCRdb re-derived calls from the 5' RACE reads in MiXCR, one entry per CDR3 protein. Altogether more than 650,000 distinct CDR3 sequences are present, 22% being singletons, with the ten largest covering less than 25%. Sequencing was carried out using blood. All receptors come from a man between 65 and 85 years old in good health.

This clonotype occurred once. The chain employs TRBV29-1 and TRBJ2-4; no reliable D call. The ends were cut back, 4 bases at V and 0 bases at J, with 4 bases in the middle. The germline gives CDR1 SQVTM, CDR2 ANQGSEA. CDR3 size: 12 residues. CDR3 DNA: TGCAGCGTTGTTCTAGCCAAAAACATTCAGTACTTC. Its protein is CSVVLAKNIQYF. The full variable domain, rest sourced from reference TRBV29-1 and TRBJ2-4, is SAVISQKPSRDICQRGTSLTIQCQVDSQVTMMFWYRQQPGQSLTLIATANQGSEATYESGFVIDKFPISRPNLTFSTLTVSNMSPEDSSIYLCSVVLAKNIQYFGAGTRLSVL.

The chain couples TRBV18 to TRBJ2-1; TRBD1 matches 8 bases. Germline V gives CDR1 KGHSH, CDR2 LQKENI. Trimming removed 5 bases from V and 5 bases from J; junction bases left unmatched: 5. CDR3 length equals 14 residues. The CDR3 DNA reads TGTGCCAGCTCAGGGGGACAGGCCCACAATGAGCAGTTCTTC. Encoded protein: CASSGGQAHNEQFF. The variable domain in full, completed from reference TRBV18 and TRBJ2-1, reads NAGVMQNPRHLVRRRGQEARLRCSPMKGHSHVYWYRQLPEEGLKFMVYLQKENIIDESGMPKERFSAEFPKEGPSILRIQQVVRGDSAAYFCASSGGQAHNEQFFGPGTRLTVL.

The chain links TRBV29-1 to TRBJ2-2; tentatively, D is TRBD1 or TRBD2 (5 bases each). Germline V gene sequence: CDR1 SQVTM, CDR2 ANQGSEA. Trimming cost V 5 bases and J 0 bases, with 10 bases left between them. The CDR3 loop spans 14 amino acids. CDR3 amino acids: CSVPGTTNTGELFF. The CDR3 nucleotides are TGCAGCGTTCCCGGGACGACGAACACCGGGGAGCTGTTTTTT.

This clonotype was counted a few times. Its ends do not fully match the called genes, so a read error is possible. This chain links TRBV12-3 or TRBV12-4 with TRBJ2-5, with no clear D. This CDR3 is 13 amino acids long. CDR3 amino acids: CASSLRDLDGAFF. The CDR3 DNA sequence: TGTGCCAGCAGTTTAAGGGATTTGGATGGTGCGTTCTTC.

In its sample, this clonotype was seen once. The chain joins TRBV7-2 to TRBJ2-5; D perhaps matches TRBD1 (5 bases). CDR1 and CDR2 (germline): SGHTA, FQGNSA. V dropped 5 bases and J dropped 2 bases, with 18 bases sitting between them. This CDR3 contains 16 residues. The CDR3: CASSPNVGAIQETQYF. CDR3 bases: TGTGCCAGCAGCCCCAACGTTGGGGCGATTCAAGAGACCCAGTACTTC.

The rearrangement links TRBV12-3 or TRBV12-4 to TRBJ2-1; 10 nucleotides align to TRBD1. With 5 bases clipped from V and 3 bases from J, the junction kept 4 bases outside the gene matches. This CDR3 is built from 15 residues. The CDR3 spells CASSLRTGGYNEQFF. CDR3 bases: TGTGCCAGCAGTCTCCGGACAGGGGGCTACAATGAGCAGTTCTTC.

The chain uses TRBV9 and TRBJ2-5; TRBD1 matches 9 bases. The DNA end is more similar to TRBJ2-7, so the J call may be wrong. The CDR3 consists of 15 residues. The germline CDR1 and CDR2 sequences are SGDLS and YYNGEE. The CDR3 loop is CASSVEGTGIYEQYF. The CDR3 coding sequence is TGTGCCAGCAGCGTAGAAGGGACAGGGATTTACGAGCAGTACTTC.

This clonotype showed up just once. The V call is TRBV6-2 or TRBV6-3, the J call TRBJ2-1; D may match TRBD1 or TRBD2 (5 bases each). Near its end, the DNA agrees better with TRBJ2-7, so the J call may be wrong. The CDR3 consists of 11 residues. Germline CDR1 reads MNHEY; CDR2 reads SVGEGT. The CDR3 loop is CASSGGRRQYF. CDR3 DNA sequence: TGTGCCAGCAGTGGGGGTCGACGGCAGTACTTC.

CDR3 loop: CASSLALRGAGDTQYF. The CDR3 DNA is TGCGCCAGCAGCTTGGCTCTGCGTGGGGCGGGGGATACGCAGTATTTT. This chain joins TRBV5-1 and TRBJ2-3; TRBD2 is a possible D gene (6 bases). V shed 0 bases and J shed 6 bases, with 17 bases lying between them. Looked up from germline, CDR1 is SGHRS and CDR2 is YFSETQ. This CDR3 is 16 amino acids long.

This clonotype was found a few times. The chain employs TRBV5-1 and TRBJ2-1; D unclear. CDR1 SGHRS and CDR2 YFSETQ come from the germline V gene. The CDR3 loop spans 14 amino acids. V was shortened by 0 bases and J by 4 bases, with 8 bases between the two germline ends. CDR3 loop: CASSLEGLYNEQFF. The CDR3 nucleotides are TGCGCCAGCAGCTTGGAGGGCCTTTACAATGAGCAGTTCTTC.

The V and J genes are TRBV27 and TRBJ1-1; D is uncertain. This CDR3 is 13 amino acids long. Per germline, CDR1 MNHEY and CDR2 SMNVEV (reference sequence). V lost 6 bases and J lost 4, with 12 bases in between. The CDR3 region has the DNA TGTGCCAGCAGCCAACTTCCGGGCACTGAAGCTTTCTTT. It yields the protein CASSQLPGTEAFF.

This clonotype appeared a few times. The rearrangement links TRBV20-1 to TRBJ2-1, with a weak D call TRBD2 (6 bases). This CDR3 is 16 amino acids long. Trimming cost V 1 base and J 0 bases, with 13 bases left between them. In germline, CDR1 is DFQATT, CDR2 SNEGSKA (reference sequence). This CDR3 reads CSARGSSAPSYNEQFF. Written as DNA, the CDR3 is TGCAGTGCTAGAGGCTCTAGCGCGCCCTCCTACAATGAGCAGTTCTTC.

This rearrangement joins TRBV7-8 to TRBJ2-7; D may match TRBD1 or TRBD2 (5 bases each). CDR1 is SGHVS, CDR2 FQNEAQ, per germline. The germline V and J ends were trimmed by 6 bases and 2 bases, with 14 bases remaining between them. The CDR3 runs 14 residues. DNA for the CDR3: TGTGCCAGCAGAAGTTGGGGGTCAACCTACGAGCAGTACTTC. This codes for CASRSWGSTYEQYF. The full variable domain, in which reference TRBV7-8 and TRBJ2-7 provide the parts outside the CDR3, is GAGVSQSPRYKVAKRGQDVALRCDPISGHVSLFWYQQALGQGPEFLTYFQNEAQLDKSGLPSDRFFAERPEGSVSTLKIQRTQQEDSAVYLCASRSWGSTYEQYFGPGTRLTVT.

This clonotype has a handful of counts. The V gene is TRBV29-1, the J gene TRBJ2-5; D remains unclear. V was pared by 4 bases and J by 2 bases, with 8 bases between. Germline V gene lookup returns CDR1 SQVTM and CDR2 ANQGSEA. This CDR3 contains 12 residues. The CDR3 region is CSVVPQQETQYF. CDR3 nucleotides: TGCAGCGTTGTTCCGCAGCAAGAGACCCAGTACTTC.